Detailed here is one TCR beta chain. The immunoSEQ assay was v3. Sequencing depth was approximately 1.8 million read pairs for survey level, roughly 5-6.5 million for deep. Only in-frame clones appear in the TCRdb table, and some are missing; sequencing was by immunoSEQ multiplex PCR. The sample shows under 55,000 clones, around three quarters of them seen only once. This sample was included in a study of TIL therapy for anti-PD-1-resistant metastatic lung cancer. Study in general: A few tumors were EGFR-mutant and two were ALK-rearranged. By whole-exome sequencing, median non-synonymous tumor mutation burden was around 1.5 mutations per megabase.

Trimming took 0 bases from V and 4 from J, leaving 13 bases between them. The CDR3 length is 15 residues. The germline gives CDR1 SGHKS, CDR2 YYEKEE (reference sequence). Noted time point: pre-treatment sample, taken before nivolumab and TIL therapy. Patients were adults with stage 4 NSCLC. The chain carries TRBV5-5 and TRBJ1-1, with D unresolved. The receptor's source is a woman aged 30 to 85 with non-small cell lung cancer. Sample: blood, taken at baseline. The CDR3, as DNA: TGTGCCAGCAGCTTGGTCCCAGCTGAGGGCACTGAAGCTTTCTTT. Its protein is CASSLVPAEGTEAFF.